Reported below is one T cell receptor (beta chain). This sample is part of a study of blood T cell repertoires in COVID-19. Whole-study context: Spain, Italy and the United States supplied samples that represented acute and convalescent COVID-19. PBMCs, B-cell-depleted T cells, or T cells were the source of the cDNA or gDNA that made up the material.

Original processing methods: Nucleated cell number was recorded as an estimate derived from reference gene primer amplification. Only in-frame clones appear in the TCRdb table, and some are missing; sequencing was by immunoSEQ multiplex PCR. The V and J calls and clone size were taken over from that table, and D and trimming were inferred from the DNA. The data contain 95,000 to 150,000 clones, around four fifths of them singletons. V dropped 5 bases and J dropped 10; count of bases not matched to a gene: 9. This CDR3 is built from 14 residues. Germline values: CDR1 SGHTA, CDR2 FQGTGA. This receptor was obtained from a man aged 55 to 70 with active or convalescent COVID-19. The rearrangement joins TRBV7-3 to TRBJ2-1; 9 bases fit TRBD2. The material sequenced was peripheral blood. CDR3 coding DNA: TGTGCCAGCAGCGCCCCAGCTAGCGGGAACGAGCAGTTCTTC. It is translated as CASSAPASGNEQFF.